This T cell receptor beta chain appears in the sequencing data of a study of a mutant IDH1 vaccine in newly diagnosed glioma. In the study overall: Eight vaccine injections were given to patients in weeks 1, 3, 5, 7, 11, 15, 19 and 23.

Germline V lookup: CDR1 SEHNR, CDR2 FQNEAQ (reference sequence). The CDR3 extends over 13 amino acids. V shed 10 bases and J 6 bases; nucleotides not matched to a gene: 2. Study findings and constraints: Among top peripheral T cell clonotypes, changes seemed unrelated to pseudoprogression.

TCRdb's copy holds only in-frame clones and misses some; the assay was immunoSEQ multiplex PCR. The repertoire consists of tens of thousands of clones, with 70% to 85% occurring once and the leading ten covering approximately 8%. Time point noted: week 11, during vaccination. Each dose delivered 300 ug of mutant IDH1 20-mer peptide subcutaneously with imiquimod. Turning to this clone: The target antigen is unknown.

The gene calls are TRBV7-9 and TRBJ2-1; 14 bases match TRBD2. The sequence derives from a man in his forties with glioma. The sequencing here drew on PBMCs, taken from a glioma patient whose treatment included an IDH1 peptide vaccine. CDR3 amino acids: CATGTSGSNEQFF. The CDR3 DNA follows: TGTGCCACTGGGACTAGCGGGAGCAATGAGCAGTTCTTC.